These 5 T cell receptor beta chains were all obtained from the same sample, sequenced in a study of cytomegalovirus exposure and HLA in healthy donors. Researchers ran the PCR with 60 Vbeta and 13 Jbeta primers. The method was immunoSEQ multiplex PCR; TCRdb's version includes in-frame clones alone and lacks a portion of them. This table has just over 200,000 clones, 55% to 75% appearing once. The sample was PBMCs. These receptors originate from a man in his forties or fifties in good health and CMV-seropositive.

This chain links TRBV5-4 with TRBJ2-7, with 8 bases fitting TRBD1. Germline CDR1 is SGHNT and CDR2 is YYREEE (reference sequence). The CDR3 is 16 residues long. Trimming took 3 bases from V and 1 from J; bases not matched to a gene: 9. The CDR3 loop reads CASSSLGQGHSYEQYF. The CDR3, as DNA: TGTGCCAGCAGCTCCCTCGGACAGGGACATTCCTACGAGCAGTACTTC.

This rearrangement joins TRBV6-6 to TRBJ2-7; 10 bases agree with TRBD1. V lost 6 bases to trimming and J lost 5 bases; unmatched junction nucleotides: 10. The CDR3 has 15 residues. Germline-derived CDR1 and CDR2 are MNHNY and SVGAGI (reference sequence). DNA of the CDR3: TGTGCCAGCAGGCACCGGGACAGGGGTAACGACGAGCAGTACTTC. It yields the protein CASRHRDRGNDEQYF.

This sequence joins TRBV19 and TRBJ1-1, with a tentative D call TRBD1 (6 bases). Germline CDR1 reads LNHDA; CDR2 reads SQIVND (reference sequence). CDR3 length: 15 residues. V was pared by 4 bases and J by 4 bases, with 16 bases between. CDR3 sequence: CASSTTRGWATEAFF. The DNA of the CDR3 is TGTGCCAGTAGTACAACAAGGGGGTGGGCCACTGAAGCTTTCTTT.

This clone was observed a few times. V is TRBV2 and J is TRBJ1-4; D is unclear. Germline CDR1 is SNHLY and CDR2 is FYNNEI. V dropped 4 bases and J dropped 0 bases, with 6 bases sitting between them. The CDR3 has 14 amino acids. DNA for the CDR3: TGTGCCAGCAGTGTCACATCAACTAATGAAAAACTGTTTTTT. Protein product: CASSVTSTNEKLFF.

V and J are TRBV7-9 and TRBJ1-5; a possible D gene is TRBD1 (6 bases). Trimming left V 0 bases short and J 6 bases short, with 18 bases between. This CDR3 contains 17 residues. Germline lookup yields CDR1 SEHNR and CDR2 FQNEAQ (reference sequence). The CDR3 DNA is TGTGCCAGCAGCTTAGCGTCGGCAGGGGTGTTTAGTCAGCCCCAGCATTTT. Translated, it gives CASSLASAGVFSQPQHF. The entire variable domain, with the rest obtained from reference TRBV7-9 and TRBJ1-5, is as follows: DTGVSQNPRHKITKRGQNVTFRCDPISEHNRLYWYRQTLGQGPEFLTYFQNEAQLEKSRLLSDRFSAERPKGSFSTLEIQRTEQGDSAMYLCASSLASAGVFSQPQHFGDGTRLSIL.